Presented here are 32 T cell receptor beta chains from one specimen sequenced in a study of OX40 agonist ivuxolimab in advanced cancers. Here immunoSEQ multiplex PCR was the method, and the copy in TCRdb shows in-frame clones only, minus some. Seen here are 80,000 to 95,000 clones, just over 90% observed once, and the top ten hold 0.6% to 0.75%. The specimen was CD4+ or CD8+ T cells sorted from blood, collected in a trial of the OX40 agonist ivuxolimab. Every receptor here comes from an adult with an advanced solid tumor such as melanoma, head and neck, liver or kidney cancer.

This chain connects TRBV19 to TRBJ2-5, with D perhaps TRBD1 (6 bases). This CDR3 has 16 residues. Trimming removed 4 bases at V and 7 bases at J, with 22 bases between. The germline V gene has CDR1 LNHDA and CDR2 SQIVND (reference sequence). The CDR3 loop is CASSTNPGAAGVTQYF. CDR3 in DNA: TGTGCCAGTAGTACGAACCCAGGGGCCGCCGGGGTGACCCAGTACTTC.

The V and J genes are TRBV27 and TRBJ1-4; no clear D. The CDR3 has 11 residues. In germline, CDR1 is MNHEY, CDR2 SMNVEV (reference sequence). V was clipped by 6 bases and J by 6 bases, with 5 bases between them. CDR3 loop: CASSFDEKLFF. In DNA form, the CDR3 reads TGTGCCAGCAGCTTTGATGAAAAACTGTTTTTT. Full variable domain (remainder filled in from reference TRBV27 and TRBJ1-4): EAQVTQNPRYLITVTGKKLTVTCSQNMNHEYMSWYRQDPGLGLRQIYYSMNVEVTDKGDVPEGYKVSRKEKRNFPLILESPSPNQTSLYFCASSFDEKLFFGSGTQLSVL.

This chain joins TRBV5-1 and TRBJ2-7; D not certain. Trimming took off 2 bases at V and 7 bases at J, with 10 bases between the two ends. CDR1 SGHRS and CDR2 YFSETQ come from the germline V gene. The CDR3 runs to 12 residues. In DNA, the CDR3 is TGCGCCAGCAGCTTATTGCAGGAGGAGCAGTACTTC. As protein: CASSLLQEEQYF.

The rearrangement joins TRBV27 to TRBJ1-5; no clear D gene. V was cut by 7 bases and J by 6 bases, with 10 bases left in between. Germline loops: CDR1 MNHEY, CDR2 SMNVEV (reference sequence). The CDR3 consists of 12 residues. DNA of the CDR3: TGTGCCAGCATAACCCGGGGTCAGCCCCAGCATTTT. It specifies CASITRGQPQHF.

The chain combines TRBV18 with TRBJ2-5, with unresolved D. V shed 2 bases and J shed 1 base, with 8 bases lying between them. In germline, CDR1 is KGHSH, CDR2 LQKENI. This CDR3 is built from 14 residues. In DNA, the CDR3 is TGTGCCAGCTCACCATTTTCGGGCCAAGAGACCCAGTACTTC. This codes for CASSPFSGQETQYF.

The J gene is TRBJ1-2, the V gene TRBV20-1; D might be TRBD1 (6 bases). This CDR3 has 11 amino acids. Germline-derived CDR1 and CDR2 are DFQATT and SNEGSKA (reference sequence). V was shortened by 3 bases and J by 8 bases, with 10 bases between the two germline ends. In DNA form, the CDR3 reads TGCAGTGCTAGTAGGGGGAGGGGCTACACCTTC. Translated: CSASRGRGYTF.

The sample holds one count of this clone. This sequence joins TRBV28 and TRBJ1-2; D is ambiguous. The CDR3 extends over 12 amino acids. Looked up from germline, CDR1 is MDHEN and CDR2 is SYDVKM. Trimming cost V 7 bases and J 4 bases, with 10 bases left between them. The CDR3 is CASNINPYGYTF. The CDR3, as DNA: TGTGCCAGCAACATCAACCCCTATGGCTACACCTTC.

V is TRBV18 and J is TRBJ1-1; tentative D call: TRBD1 (6 bases). Germline V lookup: CDR1 KGHSH, CDR2 LQKENI. V lost 5 bases to trimming and J lost 6 bases, with 16 bases between them. The CDR3 extends over 14 amino acids. CDR3 protein: CASSTGGAPAEAFF. CDR3 nucleotide sequence: TGTGCCAGCTCAACCGGGGGGGCGCCCGCTGAAGCTTTCTTT.

The V call is TRBV12-2, the J call TRBJ1-1. TRBV12-2 is a listed pseudogene. The CDR3 is 14 amino acids. Written as DNA, the CDR3 is TGTGCAAGTCGCTTAGCGTGGGTGAACACTGAAGCTTTCTTT. This gives the protein CASRLAWVNTEAFF.

The V call is TRBV5-6, the J call TRBJ2-2; 7 bases match TRBD1. J was trimmed by 1 base and V by 2 bases; bases with no gene match: 2. Germline V gives CDR1 SGHDT, CDR2 YYEEEE. The CDR3 covers 15 residues. The CDR3 DNA reads as TGTGCCAGCAGCTTTAGGACAGGGAACACCGGGGAGCTGTTTTTT. It yields the protein CASSFRTGNTGELFF.

CDR3 nucleotides: TGTGCCAGCAGTTACGGGTCCTTGGGAGAGACCCAGTACTTC. Residues: CASSYGSLGETQYF. The chain employs TRBV6-5 and TRBJ2-5; D remains unclear. The germline V gene has CDR1 MNHEY and CDR2 SVGAGI. CDR3 size: 14 residues. The V end was cut by 2 bases, the J end by 4 bases, with 11 bases between.

The rearrangement links TRBV28 to TRBJ1-1; 7 nucleotides match TRBD1. Germline V CDR1 and CDR2: MDHEN, SYDVKM. Unmatched junction bases numbered 5, after V lost 1 base and J lost 0 bases. The CDR3 is 16 amino acids. CDR3 sequence: CASSLSGGQLNTEAFF. The CDR3 nucleotides are TGTGCCAGCAGTTTATCGGGGGGACAGCTGAACACTGAAGCTTTCTTT.

This chain connects TRBV7-2 to TRBJ2-2; 7 bases fit TRBD2. Per the germline V gene, CDR1 is SGHTA and CDR2 is FQGNSA. The CDR3 spans 16 residues. Unmatched junction bases numbered 7, after V lost 5 bases and J lost 1 base. CDR3 amino acids: CASSPLGRENTGELFF. The CDR3 region has the DNA TGTGCCAGCAGCCCCCTAGGGAGGGAGAACACCGGGGAGCTGTTTTTT.

This sequence joins TRBV2 and TRBJ1-1, with D unresolved. Germline loops: CDR1 SNHLY, CDR2 FYNNEI. Deletions cut 8 bases from V and 4 bases from J, with 8 bases between. This CDR3 region has 11 residues. The CDR3 DNA follows: TGTGCCAGCTTAGTGGCCACTGAAGCTTTCTTT. This translates into CASLVATEAFF.

The rearrangement joins TRBV11-3 to TRBJ2-2, with 9 bases fitting TRBD2. This CDR3 comprises 18 residues. CDR1 SGHNT and CDR2 YENEEA come from the germline V gene. Trimming took 5 bases from V and 1 from J; bases not matched to a gene: 11. This chain's CDR3 is CASSPGLASNLNTGELFF. In DNA, the CDR3 is TGTGCCAGCAGCCCAGGACTAGCGAGCAACCTGAACACCGGGGAGCTGTTTTTT.

The V and J genes are TRBV7-3 and TRBJ2-5; D is tentatively TRBD1 or TRBD2 (6 bases each). Germline-derived CDR1 and CDR2 are SGHTA and FQGTGA. V lost 7 bases to trimming and J lost 5 bases, with 17 bases between them. This CDR3 comprises 14 residues. The CDR3 DNA is TGTGCCAGCACTCCTGGGGGGCCAGGGGAGACCCAGTACTTC. Translation: CASTPGGPGETQYF.

Remarks on this clone: Other DNA sequences in this specimen translate into the identical CDR3. V and J are TRBV5-1 and TRBJ2-1; TRBD2 matches at 10 bases. V was clipped by 0 bases and J by 5 bases; unmatched bases: 2. CDR1 and CDR2 from the germline V gene are SGHRS and YFSETQ. The CDR3 runs 15 residues. The DNA of the CDR3 is TGCGCCAGCAGCTTGGGGACTAGCGGAAACAATGAGCAGTTCTTC. Protein sequence: CASSLGTSGNNEQFF.

The rearrangement links TRBV14 to TRBJ2-3, with 8 positions matching TRBD2. The germline gives CDR1 SGHDN, CDR2 FVKESK. Losses at the gene ends were 4 bases for V and 1 base for J; bases not matched to a gene: 4. The CDR3 runs 15 residues. The CDR3 DNA reads TGTGCCAGCAGCCGGCGGGGGGCAGGCACAGATACGCAGTATTTT. Its protein is CASSRRGAGTDTQYF.

The genes are TRBV7-9 and TRBJ1-4, with D uncertain. Trimming left V 2 bases short and J 8 bases short, with 15 bases between. The CDR3 spans 15 residues. Looked up from germline, CDR1 is SEHNR and CDR2 is FQNEAQ (reference sequence). DNA for the CDR3: TGTGCCAGCAGCTTAAGCTCTCTAGGAGGGGAAAAACTGTTTTTT. This codes for CASSLSSLGGEKLFF.

The chain carries TRBV7-3 and TRBJ2-1, with TRBD2 as a possible D gene (5 bases). This CDR3 has 13 amino acids. V gave up 3 bases and J gave up 10 bases, with 13 bases separating them. The germline gives CDR1 SGHTA, CDR2 FQGTGA. The DNA of the CDR3 is TGTGCCAGCAGCTTTTCTTACGGGGAAGAGCAGTTCTTC. It is translated as CASSFSYGEEQFF.

The chain uses TRBV14 and TRBJ2-7; 7 nucleotides match TRBD1. The CDR3 loop spans 14 amino acids. V trimming: 2 bases; J trimming: 2 bases; junction bases outside the gene matches: 3. Germline values: CDR1 SGHDN, CDR2 FVKESK. CDR3 protein: CASSQTGAAYEQYF. CDR3 nucleotides: TGTGCCAGCAGCCAAACAGGGGCAGCCTACGAGCAGTACTTC. Full variable domain (rest looked up from reference TRBV14 and TRBJ2-7): EAGVTQFPSHSVIEKGQTVTLRCDPISGHDNLYWYRRVMGKEIKFLLHFVKESKQDESGMPNNRFLAERTGGTYSTLKVQPAELEDSGVYFCASSQTGAAYEQYFGPGTRLTVT.

The V and J genes are TRBV21-1 and TRBJ1-3. TRBV21-1 is noted as a pseudogene. The length of the CDR3 is 17 residues. CDR3 in amino acids: CASSPSRVMGSGNTIYF. The CDR3 bases are TGTGCCAGCAGCCCTTCCCGGGTGATGGGATCTGGAAACACCATATATTTT.

The chain combines TRBV19 with TRBJ2-6, with D perhaps matching TRBD2 (7 bases). The V end was cut by 3 bases, the J end by 4 bases, with 13 bases between. The V gene's germline CDR1 is LNHDA and CDR2 SQIVND (reference sequence). CDR3 size: 16 residues. CDR3 bases: TGTGCCAGTAGTATTCAGGGGACTACCGGGGCCAACGTCCTGACTTTC. Translation gives CASSIQGTTGANVLTF.

Only one count was recorded for this clone. The chain recombines TRBV10-3 with TRBJ2-5; a weak D match, TRBD1 (5 bases). V was cut by 8 bases and J by 1 base, with 14 bases left in between. Per the germline V gene, CDR1 is ENHRY and CDR2 is SYGVKD. The CDR3 totals 14 residues. The CDR3 DNA follows: TGTGCCATCTCAGGTCAGGGCAGCCAAGAGACCCAGTACTTC. It codes for CAISGQGSQETQYF.

This clone was detected only a few times. The chain joins TRBV6-5 to TRBJ1-5, with TRBD1 matching over 9 bases. CDR1 and CDR2 (germline): MNHEY, SVGAGI. Trimming took 11 bases from V and 1 from J; bases not matched to a gene: 6. The CDR3 loop spans 14 amino acids. Here the CDR3 reads CACGTGNSNQPQHF. The CDR3 DNA follows: TGTGCCTGCGGGACAGGGAACAGCAATCAGCCCCAGCATTTT.

This chain joins TRBV9 and TRBJ2-7, with 8 bases that match TRBD1. Germline trimming cut 3 bases from V and 0 bases from J; bases unmatched to any gene: 8. Per germline, CDR1 SGDLS and CDR2 YYNGEE. This CDR3 is built from 16 residues. DNA for the CDR3: TGTGCCAGCAGCGCCTGGGGACAGGCGAGCTCCTACGAGCAGTACTTC. It yields the protein CASSAWGQASSYEQYF.

The chain carries TRBV19 and TRBJ2-7; TRBD1 might be the D (6 bases). This CDR3 has 16 amino acids. V was cut by 5 bases and J by 0 bases, with 17 bases left in between. Per the germline V gene, CDR1 is LNHDA and CDR2 is SQIVND (reference sequence). CDR3 sequence reads: CASSFAGTQSSYEQYF. DNA of the CDR3: TGTGCCAGTAGTTTCGCCGGGACACAGAGCTCCTACGAGCAGTACTTC.

V usage is TRBV6-5 and J usage is TRBJ1-1; 9 bases are a match to TRBD1. Germline V CDR1 and CDR2: MNHEY, SVGAGI. The J segment lost 5 bases and the V segment lost 7 bases, leaving 5 bases of the junction unmatched. This CDR3 is built from 13 residues. The CDR3 DNA reads TGTGCCAGCAACCGACAGGGGGAAACTGAAGCTTTCTTT. This translates into CASNRQGETEAFF.

As to this clone: One end of the junction is discordant with germline, which a read error may explain. The chain uses TRBV19 and TRBJ2-1; 11 nucleotides agree with TRBD2. Germline lookup yields CDR1 LNHDA and CDR2 SQIVND (reference sequence). The CDR3 spans 15 residues. CDR3 amino acids: CASRIAGGPFGEQFF. The CDR3 coding sequence is TGTGCCAGTAGGATAGCGGGAGGGCCTTTTGGTGAGCAGTTCTTC. The full variable domain, its missing parts supplied by reference TRBV19 and TRBJ2-1, is DGGITQSPKYLFRKEGQNVTLSCEQNLNHDAMYWYRQDPGQGLRLIYYSQIVNDFQKGDIAEGYSVSREKKESFPLTVTSAQKNPTAFYLCASRIAGGPFGEQFFGPGTRLTVL.

V usage is TRBV4-3 and J usage is TRBJ2-1, with 7 bases aligning to TRBD1. The germline CDR1 and CDR2 sequences are LGHNA and YSLEER. V trimming: 2 bases; J trimming: 5 bases; junction bases outside the gene matches: 9. This CDR3 has 16 amino acids. The CDR3 is CASSQLNRGGDNEQFF. In DNA form, the CDR3 reads TGCGCCAGCAGCCAACTAAACAGGGGTGGAGACAATGAGCAGTTCTTC.

The rearrangement uses TRBV5-1 and TRBJ2-5; possible D gene TRBD2, 6 bases. The CDR3 consists of 16 residues. V lost 7 bases and J 2 bases, leaving 21 bases between the germline ends. From germline, CDR1 is SGHRS and CDR2 YFSETQ. Written as DNA, the CDR3 is TGCGCCAGCGGTGGGGGGACCGCGACTAGGCAAGAGACCCAGTACTTC. This encodes CASGGGTATRQETQYF. Complete variable domain (other parts from reference TRBV5-1 and TRBJ2-5): KAGVTQTPRYLIKTRGQQVTLSCSPISGHRSVSWYQQTPGQGLQFLFEYFSETQRNKGNFPGRFSGRQFSNSRSEMNVSTLELGDSALYLCASGGGTATRQETQYFGPGTRLLVL.

In regard to this clone: Different DNA sequences within this sample yield the same CDR3. The CDR3 bases are TGCAGTGCTGGAAGAGCAGATACGCAGTATTTT. Residues: CSAGRADTQYF. V usage is TRBV20-1 and J usage is TRBJ2-3; D remains unclear. Trimming left V 5 bases short and J 4 bases short, with 7 bases between. Looked up from germline, CDR1 is DFQATT and CDR2 is SNEGSKA (reference sequence). The CDR3 sequence is 11 residues long.